This passage covers 23 T cell receptor beta chains from one sample sequenced in a study of shared clonotypes between healthy human individuals. Only in-frame clones appear in the TCRdb table, and some are missing; sequencing was by immunoSEQ multiplex PCR. This repertoire shows roughly 2.5 million clones, around nine tenths found once; its top ten account for around 0.14%. The sequenced sample consisted of naive CD4+ T cells sorted from blood. Stated subset: CD45RA+ positively selected. The receptors here all came from a man between 18 and 29 years old in good health.

The chain couples TRBV5-1 to TRBJ1-1; D remains ambiguous. The germline gives CDR1 SGHRS, CDR2 YFSETQ. There are 14 residues in the CDR3. Trimming took off 5 bases at V and 0 bases at J, with 11 bases between the two ends. CDR3 region: CASSTGNLNTEAFF. CDR3 DNA: TGCGCCAGCAGTACCGGGAATCTGAACACTGAAGCTTTCTTT.

As regards this clone: Other DNA sequences from this sample encode an identical CDR3 as well. This rearrangement joins TRBV6-6 to TRBJ2-7; 11 bases are a match to TRBD2. The CDR3 spans 15 residues. V lost 5 bases to trimming and J lost 6 bases; unmatched junction nucleotides: 9. Germline V CDR1 and CDR2: MNHNY, SVGAGI (reference sequence). The CDR3 DNA follows: TGTGCCAGCAGTGGCACTAGCGGGAGAGTGGGCGAGCAGTACTTC. This encodes CASSGTSGRVGEQYF.

This clone was seen a single time. The gene calls are TRBV6-6 and TRBJ2-3; D is undetermined. The germline gives CDR1 MNHNY, CDR2 SVGAGI (reference sequence). Trimming removed 7 bases at V and 1 base at J, with 9 bases between. This CDR3 is built from 13 residues. CDR3 sequence: CASKSTGTDTQYF. In DNA form, the CDR3 reads TGTGCCAGCAAGTCAACAGGCACAGATACGCAGTATTTT.

The chain uses TRBV14 and TRBJ2-1, with 8 bases aligning to TRBD2. There are 15 residues in the CDR3. Trimming took 2 bases from V and 6 from J; bases not matched to a gene: 6. Germline CDR1 reads SGHDN; CDR2 reads FVKESK. The CDR3 protein is CASSQTAGAANEQFF. The CDR3 bases are TGTGCCAGCAGCCAAACAGCGGGAGCGGCCAATGAGCAGTTCTTC.

This clone was recorded once. The genes are TRBV19 and TRBJ2-2; D remains unclear. CDR3 length: 12 amino acids. Germline loops: CDR1 LNHDA, CDR2 SQIVND (reference sequence). V lost 9 bases to trimming and J lost 1 base, with 6 bases between them. The chain's CDR3 is CASQRNTGELFF. The DNA for the CDR3 is TGTGCCAGCCAGAGGAACACCGGGGAGCTGTTTTTT.

A note on this clone: Within the sample, other DNA sequences also encode this same CDR3. The CDR3 region has the DNA TGTGCCAGCAGCGCCCCCTCCACAGATACGCAGTATTTT. Its translation is CASSAPSTDTQYF. J is TRBJ2-3 and V is TRBV9; D gene unclear. Germline CDR1 is SGDLS and CDR2 is YYNGEE. CDR3 size: 13 residues. V was pared by 3 bases and J by 2 bases, with 7 bases between.

The V call is TRBV6-6, the J call TRBJ1-1; TRBD1 might be the D (6 bases). Germline V gene data show CDR1 as MNHNY and CDR2 as SVGAGI (reference sequence). This CDR3 region has 16 residues. V was trimmed by 7 bases and J by 3 bases, leaving 21 bases between them. CDR3 sequence: CASIMGTLLKDTEAFF. CDR3 DNA sequence: TGTGCCAGCATTATGGGGACACTTCTTAAGGACACTGAAGCTTTCTTT.

This clone was picked up one time. Mismatch with germline at one junction end may stem from a read error. J is TRBJ2-3 and V is TRBV28; 8 nucleotides line up with TRBD2. CDR1 and CDR2 (germline): MDHEN, SYDVKM. The CDR3 sequence is 14 residues long. The DNA of the CDR3 is TGTGCCAGCAGTTTGCCGGGGGGGCCACGCCGCGCCATTTTT. Translating gives CASSLPGGPRRAIF.

This chain connects TRBV7-8 to TRBJ2-1, with TRBD2 identical over 8 bases. Trimming took 0 bases from V and 6 from J; bases not matched to a gene: 10. CDR1 is SGHVS, CDR2 FQNEAQ, per germline. This CDR3 is 17 amino acids long. CDR3: CASSLAVGTSLGNEQFF. The CDR3 DNA reads as TGTGCCAGCAGCTTAGCGGTTGGGACTAGTTTAGGCAATGAGCAGTTCTTC.

This chain links TRBV14 with TRBJ1-1; possibly TRBD1 for D (6 bases). Per the germline V gene, CDR1 is SGHDN and CDR2 is FVKESK. V dropped 4 bases and J dropped 4 bases, with 13 bases sitting between them. This CDR3 has 14 amino acids. CDR3: CASSLGGMGTEAFF. CDR3 DNA: TGTGCCAGCAGCCTAGGGGGTATGGGCACTGAAGCTTTCTTT.

This clone was observed a single time. V is TRBV10-3 and J is TRBJ2-4; no reliable D call. CDR1 and CDR2 (germline): ENHRY, SYGVKD. V was clipped by 3 bases and J by 6 bases, with 3 bases between them. The CDR3 has 11 residues. The DNA for the CDR3 is TGTGCCATCAGTGATTTAAACATTCAGTACTTC. Translating it yields CAISDLNIQYF.

This clone was seen only once. V is TRBV7-9 and J is TRBJ2-3, with unresolved D. V lost 2 bases to trimming and J lost 2 bases, with 11 bases between them. The CDR3 covers 15 residues. Germline V gene sequence: CDR1 SEHNR, CDR2 FQNEAQ (reference sequence). CDR3: CASSLRPLSTDTQYF. CDR3 DNA: TGTGCCAGCAGCTTACGGCCTCTATCCACAGATACGCAGTATTTT.

The rearrangement joins TRBV19 to TRBJ1-6, with a weak D call TRBD1 (6 bases). The CDR3 runs 12 residues. V was shortened by 11 bases and J by 9 bases, with 14 bases between the two germline ends. Germline V gene lookup returns CDR1 LNHDA and CDR2 SQIVND (reference sequence). In DNA form, the CDR3 reads TGTGCCGCAAGGGGGGTGGGTTCACCCCTCCACTTT. Its translation: CAARGVGSPLHF.

This chain links TRBV7-8 with TRBJ1-5; D remains ambiguous. The V and J ends lost 2 bases and 6 bases respectively, with 11 bases between them. Germline CDR1 SGHVS, CDR2 FQNEAQ. The CDR3 loop spans 14 amino acids. CDR3 region: CASSLHPGSQPQHF. The DNA for the CDR3 is TGTGCCAGCAGCTTACATCCGGGAAGTCAGCCCCAGCATTTT.

This clone occurred once. The chain couples TRBV30 to TRBJ2-1; 13 bases are shared with TRBD2. Trimming cost V 0 bases and J 5 bases; bases outside gene matches: 4. The CDR3 spans 16 residues. Looked up from germline, CDR1 is GTSNPN and CDR2 is SVGIG (reference sequence). The CDR3 coding sequence is TGTGCCTGGAGTGTACTCGGGACTAGCGGGGACAATGAGCAGTTCTTC. Translation gives CAWSVLGTSGDNEQFF.

The CDR3 here is CASTGDAYNEQFF. As DNA, the CDR3 is TGTGCCAGTACGGGGGACGCCTACAATGAGCAGTTCTTC. The V and J genes are TRBV19 and TRBJ2-1, with D tentatively TRBD2 (6 bases). V was shortened by 7 bases and J by 2 bases, with 9 bases between the two germline ends. The V gene's germline CDR1 is LNHDA and CDR2 SQIVND (reference sequence). The CDR3 contains 13 residues.

About this clone: In the same sample, other DNA sequences code for this CDR3. The rearrangement uses TRBV6-5 and TRBJ2-7, with 8 positions matching TRBD1. Germline V gene lookup returns CDR1 MNHEY and CDR2 SVGAGI. The CDR3 contains 15 residues. V lost 2 bases and J lost 2; bases outside the gene matches: 5. The CDR3 DNA sequence: TGTGCCAGCAGTTACCGTACAGGGGGAGCCTACGAGCAGTACTTC. Protein: CASSYRTGGAYEQYF.

The V call is TRBV7-2, the J call TRBJ2-7; D not certain. Deletions cut 3 bases from V and 6 bases from J, with 12 bases between. Germline loops: CDR1 SGHTA, CDR2 FQGNSA. This CDR3 is 13 amino acids long. CDR3 amino acids: CASSLAPAFEQYF. CDR3 coding DNA: TGTGCCAGCAGCTTGGCCCCCGCTTTCGAGCAGTACTTC.

The chain links TRBV6-5 to TRBJ2-7; D possibly uses TRBD1 or TRBD2 (5 bases each). Germline V lookup: CDR1 MNHEY, CDR2 SVGAGI. This CDR3 has 15 residues. V shed 0 bases and J shed 1 base, with 10 bases lying between them. This chain's CDR3 is CASSYSGDPSYEQYF. CDR3 nucleotides: TGTGCCAGCAGTTACTCGGGGGACCCATCCTACGAGCAGTACTTC.

The V and J genes are TRBV11-3 and TRBJ1-3; D is uncertain. V lost 2 bases and J 8 bases, leaving 10 bases between the germline ends. The CDR3 consists of 13 residues. CDR1 is SGHNT, CDR2 YENEEA, per germline. DNA of the CDR3: TGTGCCAGCAGCTTAAACGGACTCGACACCATATATTTT. Amino acids: CASSLNGLDTIYF.

The J gene is TRBJ2-7, the V gene TRBV2; D not resolved. The V gene's germline CDR1 is SNHLY and CDR2 FYNNEI. The CDR3 has 15 residues. V was trimmed by 3 bases and J by 3 bases, leaving 15 bases between them. The CDR3 spells CASSERLIIIYEQYF. In DNA form, the CDR3 reads TGTGCCAGCAGTGAGCGTCTAATAATCATCTACGAGCAGTACTTC.

This rearrangement joins TRBV18 to TRBJ1-4; D possibly corresponds to TRBD1 (5 bases). This CDR3 has 14 residues. Per germline, CDR1 KGHSH and CDR2 LQKENI. V lost 2 bases, J lost 8 bases, and 12 bases lay in between. The CDR3 DNA follows: TGTGCCAGCTCACCAGTAGGGGATGGGGAAAAACTGTTTTTT. Translated, it gives CASSPVGDGEKLFF.

The genes are TRBV27 and TRBJ1-4, with 7 bases fitting TRBD1. V was pared by 6 bases and J by 5 bases, with 6 bases of the junction left unmatched. The length of the CDR3 is 14 residues. CDR1 is MNHEY, CDR2 SMNVEV, per germline (reference sequence). CDR3 region: CASSLTGRNEKLFF. DNA of the CDR3: TGTGCCAGCAGCCTGACAGGGAGAAATGAAAAACTGTTTTTT.